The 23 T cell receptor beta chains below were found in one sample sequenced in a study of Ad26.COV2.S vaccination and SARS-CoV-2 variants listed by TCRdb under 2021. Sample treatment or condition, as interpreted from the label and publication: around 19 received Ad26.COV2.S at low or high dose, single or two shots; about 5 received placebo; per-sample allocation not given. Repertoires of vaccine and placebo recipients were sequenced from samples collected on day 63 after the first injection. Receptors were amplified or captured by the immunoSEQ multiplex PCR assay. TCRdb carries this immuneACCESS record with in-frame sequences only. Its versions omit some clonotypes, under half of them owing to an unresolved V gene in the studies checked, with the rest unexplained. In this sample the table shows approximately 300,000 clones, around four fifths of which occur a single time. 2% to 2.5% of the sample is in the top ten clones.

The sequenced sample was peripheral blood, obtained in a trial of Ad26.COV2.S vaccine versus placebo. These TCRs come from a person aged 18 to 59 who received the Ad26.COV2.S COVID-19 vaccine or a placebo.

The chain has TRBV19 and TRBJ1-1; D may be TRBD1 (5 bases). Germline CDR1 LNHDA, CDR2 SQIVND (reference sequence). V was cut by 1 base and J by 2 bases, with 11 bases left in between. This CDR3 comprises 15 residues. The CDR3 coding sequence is TGTGCCAGTAGTATAGGGGGCAGCGTCAACACTGAAGCTTTCTTT. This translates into CASSIGGSVNTEAFF. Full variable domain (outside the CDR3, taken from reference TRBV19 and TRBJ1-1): DGGITQSPKYLFRKEGQNVTLSCEQNLNHDAMYWYRQDPGQGLRLIYYSQIVNDFQKGDIAEGYSVSREKKESFPLTVTSAQKNPTAFYLCASSIGGSVNTEAFFGQGTRLTVV.

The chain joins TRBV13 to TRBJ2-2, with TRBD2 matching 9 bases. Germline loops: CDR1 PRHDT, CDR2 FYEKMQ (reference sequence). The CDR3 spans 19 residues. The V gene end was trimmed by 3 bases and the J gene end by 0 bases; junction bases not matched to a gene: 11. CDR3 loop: CASSFWSSGDIPNTGELFF. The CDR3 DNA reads TGTGCCAGCAGCTTTTGGTCTAGCGGGGATATTCCGAACACCGGGGAGCTGTTTTTT.

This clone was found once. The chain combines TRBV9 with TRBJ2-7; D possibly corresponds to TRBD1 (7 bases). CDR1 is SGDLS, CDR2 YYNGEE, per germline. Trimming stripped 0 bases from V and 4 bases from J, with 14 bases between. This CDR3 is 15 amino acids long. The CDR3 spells CASSVVGGGLYEQYF. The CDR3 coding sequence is TGTGCCAGCAGCGTAGTTGGAGGGGGCCTGTACGAGCAGTACTTC.

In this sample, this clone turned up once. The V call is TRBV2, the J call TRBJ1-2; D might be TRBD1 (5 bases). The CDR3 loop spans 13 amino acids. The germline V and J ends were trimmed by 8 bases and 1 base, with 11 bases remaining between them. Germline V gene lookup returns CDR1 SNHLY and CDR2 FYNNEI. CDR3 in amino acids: CASSGTVNYGYTF. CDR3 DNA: TGTGCCAGCTCCGGGACGGTTAACTATGGCTACACCTTC.

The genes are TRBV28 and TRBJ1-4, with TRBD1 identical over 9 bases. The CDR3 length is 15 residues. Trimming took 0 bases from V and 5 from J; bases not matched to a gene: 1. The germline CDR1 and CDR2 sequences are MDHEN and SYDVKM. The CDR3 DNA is TGTGCCAGCAGTTTATGGGGGACAGGGAATGAAAAACTGTTTTTT. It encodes CASSLWGTGNEKLFF.

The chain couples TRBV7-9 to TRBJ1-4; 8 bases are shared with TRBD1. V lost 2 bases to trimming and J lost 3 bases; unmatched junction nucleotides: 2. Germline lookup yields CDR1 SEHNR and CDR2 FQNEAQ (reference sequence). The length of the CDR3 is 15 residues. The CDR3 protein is CASSLTGGPNEKLFF. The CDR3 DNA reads TGTGCCAGCAGCTTAACAGGGGGACCTAATGAAAAACTGTTTTTT.

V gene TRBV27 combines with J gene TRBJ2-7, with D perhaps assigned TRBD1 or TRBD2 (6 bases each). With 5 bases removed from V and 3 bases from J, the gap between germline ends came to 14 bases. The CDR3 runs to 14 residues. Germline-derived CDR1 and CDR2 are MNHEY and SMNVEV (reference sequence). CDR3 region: CASSISEGGYEQYF. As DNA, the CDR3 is TGTGCCAGCAGTATCTCCGAGGGGGGCTACGAGCAGTACTTC.

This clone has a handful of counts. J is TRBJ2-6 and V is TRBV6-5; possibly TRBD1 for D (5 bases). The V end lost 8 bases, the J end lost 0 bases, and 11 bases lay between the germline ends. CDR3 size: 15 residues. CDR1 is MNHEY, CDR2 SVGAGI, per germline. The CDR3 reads CASGPQDSGANVLTF. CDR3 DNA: TGTGCCAGCGGTCCACAGGACTCTGGGGCCAACGTCCTGACTTTC.

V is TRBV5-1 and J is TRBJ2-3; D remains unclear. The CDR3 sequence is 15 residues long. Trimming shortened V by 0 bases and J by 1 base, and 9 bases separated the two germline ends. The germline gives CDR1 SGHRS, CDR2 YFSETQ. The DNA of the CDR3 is TGCGCCAGCAGCTTGGGGTCGCCAGGCACAGATACGCAGTATTTT. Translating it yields CASSLGSPGTDTQYF.

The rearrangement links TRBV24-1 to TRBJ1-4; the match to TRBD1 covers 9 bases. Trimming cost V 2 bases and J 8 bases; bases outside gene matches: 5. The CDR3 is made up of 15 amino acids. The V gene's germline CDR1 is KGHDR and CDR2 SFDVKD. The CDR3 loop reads CATSDSRQGGEKLFF. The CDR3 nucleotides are TGTGCCACCAGTGATTCCCGACAGGGGGGCGAAAAACTGTTTTTT.

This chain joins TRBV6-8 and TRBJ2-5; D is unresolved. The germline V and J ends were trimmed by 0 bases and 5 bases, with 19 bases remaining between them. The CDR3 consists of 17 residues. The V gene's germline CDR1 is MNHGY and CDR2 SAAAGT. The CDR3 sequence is CASSYSQSRPCRETQYF. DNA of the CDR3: TGTGCCAGCAGTTACTCTCAATCCCGACCCTGTCGGGAGACCCAGTACTTC.

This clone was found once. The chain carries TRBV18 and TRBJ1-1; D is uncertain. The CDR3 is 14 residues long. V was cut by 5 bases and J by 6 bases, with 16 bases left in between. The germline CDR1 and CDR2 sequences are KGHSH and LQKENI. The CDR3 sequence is CASSSLLGLSEAFF. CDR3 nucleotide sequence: TGTGCCAGCTCATCCCTTCTTGGTCTTTCTGAAGCTTTCTTT.

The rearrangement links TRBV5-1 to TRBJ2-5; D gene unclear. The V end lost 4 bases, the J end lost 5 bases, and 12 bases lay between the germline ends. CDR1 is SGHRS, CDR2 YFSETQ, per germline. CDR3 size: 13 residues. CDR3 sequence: CASSAGPLETQYF. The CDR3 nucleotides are TGCGCCAGCAGCGCCGGGCCACTCGAGACCCAGTACTTC. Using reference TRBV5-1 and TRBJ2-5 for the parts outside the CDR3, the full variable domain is KAGVTQTPRYLIKTRGQQVTLSCSPISGHRSVSWYQQTPGQGLQFLFEYFSETQRNKGNFPGRFSGRQFSNSRSEMNVSTLELGDSALYLCASSAGPLETQYFGPGTRLLVL.

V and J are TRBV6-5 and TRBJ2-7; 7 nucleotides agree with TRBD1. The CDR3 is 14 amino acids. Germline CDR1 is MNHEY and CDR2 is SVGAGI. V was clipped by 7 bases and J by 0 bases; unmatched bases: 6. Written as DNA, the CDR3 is TGTGCCAGCAAGAGACAGGGCAACTCCTACGAGCAGTACTTC. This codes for CASKRQGNSYEQYF.

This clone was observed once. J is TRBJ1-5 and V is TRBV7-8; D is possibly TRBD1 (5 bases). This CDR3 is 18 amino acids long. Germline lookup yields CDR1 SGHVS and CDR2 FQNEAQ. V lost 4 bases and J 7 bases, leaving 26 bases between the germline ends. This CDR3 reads CASSSFRAFNPPGQPQHF. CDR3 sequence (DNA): TGTGCCAGCAGCTCTTTCAGGGCCTTCAATCCCCCGGGACAGCCCCAGCATTTT. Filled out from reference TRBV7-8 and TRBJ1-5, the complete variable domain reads GAGVSQSPRYKVAKRGQDVALRCDPISGHVSLFWYQQALGQGPEFLTYFQNEAQLDKSGLPSDRFFAERPEGSVSTLKIQRTQQEDSAVYLCASSSFRAFNPPGQPQHFGDGTRLSIL.

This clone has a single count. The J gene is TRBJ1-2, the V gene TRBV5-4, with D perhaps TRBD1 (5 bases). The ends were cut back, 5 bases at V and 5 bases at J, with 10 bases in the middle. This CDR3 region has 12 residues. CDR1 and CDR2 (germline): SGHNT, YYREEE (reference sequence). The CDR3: CASSRDQYGYTF. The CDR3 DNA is TGTGCCAGCAGTAGGGACCAGTATGGCTACACCTTC.

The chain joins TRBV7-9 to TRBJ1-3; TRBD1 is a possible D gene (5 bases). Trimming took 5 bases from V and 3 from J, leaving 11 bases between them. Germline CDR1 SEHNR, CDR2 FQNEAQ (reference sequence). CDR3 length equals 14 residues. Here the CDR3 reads CASSLSGFGNTIYF. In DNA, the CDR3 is TGTGCCAGCAGCCTTTCAGGGTTTGGAAACACCATATATTTT.

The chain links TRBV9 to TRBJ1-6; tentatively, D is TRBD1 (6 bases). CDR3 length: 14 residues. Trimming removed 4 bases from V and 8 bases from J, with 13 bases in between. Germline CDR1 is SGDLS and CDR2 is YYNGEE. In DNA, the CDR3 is TGTGCCAGCAGCCCCGCGGACAGCTATTCACCCCTCCACTTT. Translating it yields CASSPADSYSPLHF. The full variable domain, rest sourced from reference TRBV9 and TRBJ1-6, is DSGVTQTPKHLITATGQRVTLRCSPRSGDLSVYWYQQSLDQGLQFLIQYYNGEERAKGNILERFSAQQFPDLHSELNLSSLELGDSALYFCASSPADSYSPLHFGNGTRLTVT.

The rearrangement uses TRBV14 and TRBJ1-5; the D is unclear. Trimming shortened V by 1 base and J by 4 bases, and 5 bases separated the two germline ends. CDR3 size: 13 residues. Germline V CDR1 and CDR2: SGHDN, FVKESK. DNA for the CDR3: TGTGCCAGCAGCCAAGGATTTAATCAGCCCCAGCATTTT. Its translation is CASSQGFNQPQHF.

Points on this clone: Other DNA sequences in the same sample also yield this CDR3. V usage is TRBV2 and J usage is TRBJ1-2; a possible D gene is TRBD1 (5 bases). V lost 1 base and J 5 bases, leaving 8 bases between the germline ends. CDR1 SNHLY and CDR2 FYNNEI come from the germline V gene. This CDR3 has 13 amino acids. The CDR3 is CASSEGQGYGYTF. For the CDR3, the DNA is TGTGCCAGCAGTGAAGGGCAGGGATATGGCTACACCTTC. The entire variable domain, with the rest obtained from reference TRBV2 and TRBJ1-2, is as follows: EPEVTQTPSHQVTQMGQEVILRCVPISNHLYFYWYRQILGQKVEFLVSFYNNEISEKSEIFDDQFSVERPDGSNFTLKIRSTKLEDSAMYFCASSEGQGYGYTFGSGTRLTVV.

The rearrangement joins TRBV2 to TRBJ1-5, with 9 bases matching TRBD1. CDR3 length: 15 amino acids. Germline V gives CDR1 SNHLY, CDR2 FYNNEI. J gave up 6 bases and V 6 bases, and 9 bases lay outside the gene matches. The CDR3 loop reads CASRFYGTGSQPQHF. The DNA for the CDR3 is TGTGCCAGCAGATTTTACGGGACAGGGAGTCAGCCCCAGCATTTT.

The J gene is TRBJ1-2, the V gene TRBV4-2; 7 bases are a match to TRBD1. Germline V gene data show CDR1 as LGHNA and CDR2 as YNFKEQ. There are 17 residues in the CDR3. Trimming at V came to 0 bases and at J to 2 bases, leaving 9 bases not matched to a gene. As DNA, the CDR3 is TGTGCCAGCAGCCAAGAAAGGGTCGGCAGGGGGAACTATGGCTACACCTTC. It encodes CASSQERVGRGNYGYTF.

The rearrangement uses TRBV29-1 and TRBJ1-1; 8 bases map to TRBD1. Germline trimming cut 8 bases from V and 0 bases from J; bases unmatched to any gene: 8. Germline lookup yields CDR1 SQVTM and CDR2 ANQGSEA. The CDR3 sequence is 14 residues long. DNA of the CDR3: TGCAGCATCGGACAGGGCTACCTGAACACTGAAGCTTTCTTT. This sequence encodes CSIGQGYLNTEAFF.